This TCR beta chain was found in a study of cytomegalovirus exposure and HLA in healthy donors. The PCR was carried out with 60 Vbeta primers and 13 Jbeta primers. TCRdb's table, derived via immunoSEQ multiplex PCR, lists solely in-frame clones and lacks some. Here the sample spans 190,000 or so clones, 75% to 90% being singletons. V lost 1 base, J lost 9 bases, and 5 bases stayed unmatched. The CDR3 is 15 amino acids. Germline-derived CDR1 and CDR2 are MNHNS and SASEGT. Source material: PBMCs. The receptor's source is a man between 45 and 60 years old in good health and CMV-seronegative. The rearrangement joins TRBV6-1 to TRBJ2-2; 10 bases agree with TRBD1. The DNA for the CDR3 is TGTGCCAGCAGTGAAGGGACAGGGGGGGTCCGGGAGCTGTTTTTT. This sequence encodes CASSEGTGGVRELFF.